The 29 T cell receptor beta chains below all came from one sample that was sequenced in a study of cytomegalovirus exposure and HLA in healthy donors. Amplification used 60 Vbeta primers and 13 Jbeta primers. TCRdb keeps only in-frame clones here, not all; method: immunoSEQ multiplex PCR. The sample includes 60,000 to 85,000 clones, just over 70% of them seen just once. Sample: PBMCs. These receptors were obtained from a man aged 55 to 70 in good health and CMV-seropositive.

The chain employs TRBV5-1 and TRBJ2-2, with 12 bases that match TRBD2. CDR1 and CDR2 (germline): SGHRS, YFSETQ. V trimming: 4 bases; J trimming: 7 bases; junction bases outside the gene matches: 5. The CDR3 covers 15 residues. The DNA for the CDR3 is TGCGCCAGCAGCCCGACTAGCGGGAGCAGCGGGGAGCTGTTTTTT. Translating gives CASSPTSGSSGELFF.

The CDR3 region has the DNA TGTGCCAGCAGCTTGGGACTTGGCCAGACCCAGTACTTC. Its protein is CASSLGLGQTQYF. The V gene is TRBV14, the J gene TRBJ2-5, with D possibly matching TRBD2 (6 bases). Germline loops: CDR1 SGHDN, CDR2 FVKESK. The CDR3 sequence is 13 residues long. Trimming stripped 5 bases from V and 6 bases from J, with 13 bases between.

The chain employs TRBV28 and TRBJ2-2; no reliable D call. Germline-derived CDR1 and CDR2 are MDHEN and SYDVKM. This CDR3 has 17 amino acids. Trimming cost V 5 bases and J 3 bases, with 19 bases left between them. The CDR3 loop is CASSLVEVLGDTGELFF. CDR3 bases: TGTGCCAGCAGTCTCGTTGAGGTTCTAGGAGACACCGGGGAGCTGTTTTTT. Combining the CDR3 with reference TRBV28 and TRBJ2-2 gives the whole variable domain DVKVTQSSRYLVKRTGEKVFLECVQDMDHENMFWYRQDPGLGLRLIYFSYDVKMKEKGDIPEGYSVSREKKERFSLILESASTNQTSMYLCASSLVEVLGDTGELFFGEGSRLTVL.

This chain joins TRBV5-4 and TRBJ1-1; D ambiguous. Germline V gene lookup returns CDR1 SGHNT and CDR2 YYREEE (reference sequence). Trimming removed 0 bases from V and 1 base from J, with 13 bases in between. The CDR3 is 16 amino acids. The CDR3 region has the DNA TGTGCCAGCAGCTTGGAGTACCAGAACCCGAACACTGAAGCTTTCTTT. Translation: CASSLEYQNPNTEAFF.

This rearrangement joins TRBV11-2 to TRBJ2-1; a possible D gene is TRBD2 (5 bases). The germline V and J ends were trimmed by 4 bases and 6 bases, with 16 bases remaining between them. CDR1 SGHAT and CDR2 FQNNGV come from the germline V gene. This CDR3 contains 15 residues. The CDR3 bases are TGTGCCAGCAGCTGGACTGCCCTGAACACCAATGAGCAGTTCTTC. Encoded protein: CASSWTALNTNEQFF.

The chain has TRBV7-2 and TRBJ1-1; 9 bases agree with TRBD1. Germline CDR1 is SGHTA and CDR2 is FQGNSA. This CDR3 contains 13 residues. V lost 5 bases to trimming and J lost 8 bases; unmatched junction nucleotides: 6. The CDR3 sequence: CASSGDRAYEAFF. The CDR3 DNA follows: TGTGCCAGCAGCGGGGACAGGGCATACGAAGCTTTCTTT.

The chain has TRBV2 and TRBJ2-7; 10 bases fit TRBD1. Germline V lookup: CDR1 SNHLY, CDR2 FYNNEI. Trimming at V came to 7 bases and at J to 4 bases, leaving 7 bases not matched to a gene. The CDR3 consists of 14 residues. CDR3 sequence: CASIIDRGQYEQYF. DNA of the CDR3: TGTGCCAGCATCATCGACAGGGGGCAATACGAGCAGTACTTC. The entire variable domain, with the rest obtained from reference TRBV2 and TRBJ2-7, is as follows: EPEVTQTPSHQVTQMGQEVILRCVPISNHLYFYWYRQILGQKVEFLVSFYNNEISEKSEIFDDQFSVERPDGSNFTLKIRSTKLEDSAMYFCASIIDRGQYEQYFGPGTRLTVT.

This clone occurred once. The CDR3 spells CSARGPTQYF. The CDR3 DNA follows: TGCAGTGCCCGAGGGCCTACGCAGTATTTT. The chain combines TRBV20-1 with TRBJ2-3; D possibly corresponds to TRBD2 (5 bases). The CDR3 sequence is 10 residues long. The germline V and J ends were trimmed by 6 bases and 8 bases, with 9 bases remaining between them. Per germline, CDR1 DFQATT and CDR2 SNEGSKA (reference sequence).

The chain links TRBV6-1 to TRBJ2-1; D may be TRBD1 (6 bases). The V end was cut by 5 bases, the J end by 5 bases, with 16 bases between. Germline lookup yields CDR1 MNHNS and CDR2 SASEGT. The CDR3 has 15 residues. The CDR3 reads CASSKQGRLNNEQFF. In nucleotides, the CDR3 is TGTGCCAGCAGTAAACAGGGCCGACTGAACAATGAGCAGTTCTTC.

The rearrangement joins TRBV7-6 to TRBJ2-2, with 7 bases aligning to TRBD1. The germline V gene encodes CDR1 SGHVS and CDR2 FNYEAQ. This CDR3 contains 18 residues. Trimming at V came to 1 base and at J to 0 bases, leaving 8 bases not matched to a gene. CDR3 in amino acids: CASSLVQGVRSNTGELFF. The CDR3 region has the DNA TGTGCCAGCAGCTTAGTCCAGGGGGTGCGTTCGAACACCGGGGAGCTGTTTTTT.

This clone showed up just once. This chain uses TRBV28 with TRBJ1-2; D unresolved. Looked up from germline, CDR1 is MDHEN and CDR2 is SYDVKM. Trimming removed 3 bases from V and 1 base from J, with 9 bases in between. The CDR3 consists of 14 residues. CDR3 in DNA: TGTGCCAGCAGTTTGTACGCCTATAACTATGGCTACACCTTC. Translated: CASSLYAYNYGYTF.

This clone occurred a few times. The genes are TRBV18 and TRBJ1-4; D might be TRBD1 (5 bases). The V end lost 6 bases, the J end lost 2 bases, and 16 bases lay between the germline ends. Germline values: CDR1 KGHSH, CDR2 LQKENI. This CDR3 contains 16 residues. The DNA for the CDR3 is TGTGCCAGCTCCCCTCCGGGGGTAGCGACTAATGAAAAACTGTTTTTT. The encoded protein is CASSPPGVATNEKLFF.

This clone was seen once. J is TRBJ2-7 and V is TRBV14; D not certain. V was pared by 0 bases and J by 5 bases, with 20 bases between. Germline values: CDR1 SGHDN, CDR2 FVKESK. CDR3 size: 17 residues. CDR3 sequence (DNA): TGTGCCAGCAGCCAAGATACGTACAGCTCCGTTTTCGACGAGCAGTACTTC. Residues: CASSQDTYSSVFDEQYF.

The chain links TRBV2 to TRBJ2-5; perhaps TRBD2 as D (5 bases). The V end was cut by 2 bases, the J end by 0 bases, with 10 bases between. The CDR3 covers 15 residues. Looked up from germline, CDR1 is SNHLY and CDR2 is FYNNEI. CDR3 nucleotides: TGTGCCAGCAGTGAAACAGCGGCGTACCAAGAGACCCAGTACTTC. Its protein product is CASSETAAYQETQYF.

CDR3 region: CASSSGTSGSGEQFF. For the CDR3, the DNA is TGTGCCAGCAGCTCGGGGACTAGCGGGAGTGGAGAGCAGTTCTTC. The chain uses TRBV7-6 and TRBJ2-1; 14 bases fit TRBD2. V lost 4 bases and J lost 10; bases outside the gene matches: 6. CDR1 SGHVS and CDR2 FNYEAQ come from the germline V gene. The CDR3 consists of 15 residues.

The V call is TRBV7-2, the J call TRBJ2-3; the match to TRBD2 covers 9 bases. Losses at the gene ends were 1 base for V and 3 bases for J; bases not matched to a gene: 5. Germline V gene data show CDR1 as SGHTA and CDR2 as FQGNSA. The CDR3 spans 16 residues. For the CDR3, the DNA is TGTGCCAGCAGCTTAGGTGGTAGCGGGGGAACAGATACGCAGTATTTT. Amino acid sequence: CASSLGGSGGTDTQYF.

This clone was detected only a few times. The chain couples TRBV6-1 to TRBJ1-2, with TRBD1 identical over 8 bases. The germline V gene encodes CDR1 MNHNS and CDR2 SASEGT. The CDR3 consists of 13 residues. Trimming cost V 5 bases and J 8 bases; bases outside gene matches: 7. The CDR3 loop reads CASSRGQGEGYTF. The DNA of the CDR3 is TGTGCCAGCAGTCGCGGACAGGGTGAGGGCTACACCTTC.

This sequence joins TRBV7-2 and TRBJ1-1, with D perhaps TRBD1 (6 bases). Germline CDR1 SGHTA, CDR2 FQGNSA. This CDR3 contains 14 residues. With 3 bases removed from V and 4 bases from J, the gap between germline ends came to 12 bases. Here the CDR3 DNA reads TGTGCCAGCAGCTTCCCGGTCAGGGGCACTGAAGCTTTCTTT. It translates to CASSFPVRGTEAFF.

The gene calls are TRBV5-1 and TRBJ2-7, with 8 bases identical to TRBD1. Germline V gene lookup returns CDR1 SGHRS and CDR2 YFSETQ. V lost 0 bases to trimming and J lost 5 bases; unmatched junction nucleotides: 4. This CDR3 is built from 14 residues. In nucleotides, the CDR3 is TGCGCCAGCAGCTTGGGGGACAGGTTCAACGAGCAGTACTTC. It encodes CASSLGDRFNEQYF.

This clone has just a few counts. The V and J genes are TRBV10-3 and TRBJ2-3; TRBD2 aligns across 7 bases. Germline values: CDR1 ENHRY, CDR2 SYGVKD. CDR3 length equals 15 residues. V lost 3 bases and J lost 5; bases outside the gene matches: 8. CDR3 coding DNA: TGTGCCATCAGTGAAGGAGGGAGGGCCGGAGATACGCAGTATTTT. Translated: CAISEGGRAGDTQYF.

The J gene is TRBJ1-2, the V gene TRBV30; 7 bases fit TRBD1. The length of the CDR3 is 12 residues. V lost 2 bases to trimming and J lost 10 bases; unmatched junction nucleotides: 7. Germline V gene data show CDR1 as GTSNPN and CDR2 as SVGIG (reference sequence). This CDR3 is CAWSTRDSYYTF. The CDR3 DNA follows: TGTGCCTGGAGTACCCGGGACAGCTACTACACCTTC.

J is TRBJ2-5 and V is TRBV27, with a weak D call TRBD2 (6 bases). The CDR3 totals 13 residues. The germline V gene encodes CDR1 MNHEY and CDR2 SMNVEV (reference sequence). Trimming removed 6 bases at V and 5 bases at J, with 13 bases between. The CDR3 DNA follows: TGTGCCAGCAGGGGGGGTCAGGGTGAGACCCAGTACTTC. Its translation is CASRGGQGETQYF.

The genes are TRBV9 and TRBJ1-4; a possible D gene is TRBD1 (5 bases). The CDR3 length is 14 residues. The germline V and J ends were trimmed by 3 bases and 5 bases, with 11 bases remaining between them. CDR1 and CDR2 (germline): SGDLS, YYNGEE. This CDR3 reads CASSASGGNEKLFF. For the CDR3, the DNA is TGTGCCAGCAGCGCCTCGGGGGGAAATGAAAAACTGTTTTTT.

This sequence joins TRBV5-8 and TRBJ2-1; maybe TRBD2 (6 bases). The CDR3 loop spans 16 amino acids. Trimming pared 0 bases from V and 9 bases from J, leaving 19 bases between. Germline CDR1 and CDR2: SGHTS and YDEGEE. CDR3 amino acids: CASSLELGGGGFEQFF. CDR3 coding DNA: TGTGCCAGCAGCTTGGAGTTGGGGGGAGGTGGTTTTGAGCAGTTCTTC.

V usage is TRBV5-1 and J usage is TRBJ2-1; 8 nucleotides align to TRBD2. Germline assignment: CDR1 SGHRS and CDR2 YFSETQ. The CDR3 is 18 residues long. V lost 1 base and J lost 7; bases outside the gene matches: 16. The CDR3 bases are TGCGCCAGCAGCTTGACTTTCCCAACAAGCGGGAGTAAGAATGAGCAGTTCTTC. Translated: CASSLTFPTSGSKNEQFF.

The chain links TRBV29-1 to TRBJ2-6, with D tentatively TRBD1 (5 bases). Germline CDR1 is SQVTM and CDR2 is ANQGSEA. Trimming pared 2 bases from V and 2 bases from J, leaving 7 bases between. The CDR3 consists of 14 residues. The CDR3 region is CSVEKGTGANVLTF. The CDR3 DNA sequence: TGCAGCGTTGAAAAGGGGACTGGGGCCAACGTCCTGACTTTC.

This CDR3 reads CASSLWNSGRSTDTQYF. CDR3 sequence (DNA): TGTGCCAGCAGCTTGTGGAATAGCGGGCGTAGCACAGATACGCAGTATTTT. V is TRBV11-2 and J is TRBJ2-3; 7 bases map to TRBD2. Unmatched junction bases numbered 9, after V lost 3 bases and J lost 0 bases. Germline-derived CDR1 and CDR2 are SGHAT and FQNNGV. This CDR3 region has 17 residues. Full variable domain (rest looked up from reference TRBV11-2 and TRBJ2-3): EAGVAQSPRYKIIEKRQSVAFWCNPISGHATLYWYQQILGQGPKLLIQFQNNGVVDDSQLPKDRFSAERLKGVDSTLKIQPAKLEDSAVYLCASSLWNSGRSTDTQYFGPGTRLTVL.

The CDR3 DNA is TGCGCCAGCACAGTCAGTTCGCTTTCCTACGAGCAGTACTTC. It encodes CASTVSSLSYEQYF. The chain joins TRBV5-1 to TRBJ2-7, with D unclear. Germline CDR1 reads SGHRS; CDR2 reads YFSETQ. Trimming took 6 bases from V and 1 from J, leaving 14 bases between them. CDR3 length: 14 amino acids.

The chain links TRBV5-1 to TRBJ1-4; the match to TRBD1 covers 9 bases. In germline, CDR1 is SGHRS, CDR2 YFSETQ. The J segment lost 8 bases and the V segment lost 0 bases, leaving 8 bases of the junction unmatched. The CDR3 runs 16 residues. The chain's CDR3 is CASSLDGGQGGEKLFF. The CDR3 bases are TGCGCCAGCAGCTTGGACGGGGGACAGGGAGGAGAAAAACTGTTTTTT.